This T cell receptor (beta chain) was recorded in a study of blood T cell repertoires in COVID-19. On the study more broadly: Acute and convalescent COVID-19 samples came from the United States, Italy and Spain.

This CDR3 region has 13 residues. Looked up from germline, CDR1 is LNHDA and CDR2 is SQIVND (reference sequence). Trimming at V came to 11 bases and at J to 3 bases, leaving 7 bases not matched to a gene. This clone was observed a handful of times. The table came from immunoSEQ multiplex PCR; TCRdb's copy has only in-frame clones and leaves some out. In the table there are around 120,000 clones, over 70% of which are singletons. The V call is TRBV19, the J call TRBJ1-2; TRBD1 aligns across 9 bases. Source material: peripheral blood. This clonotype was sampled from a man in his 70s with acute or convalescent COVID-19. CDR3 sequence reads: CAGHRGRDYGYTF. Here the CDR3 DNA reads TGTGCCGGACACAGGGGGCGCGACTATGGCTACACCTTC. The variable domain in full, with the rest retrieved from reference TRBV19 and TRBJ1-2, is DGGITQSPKYLFRKEGQNVTLSCEQNLNHDAMYWYRQDPGQGLRLIYYSQIVNDFQKGDIAEGYSVSREKKESFPLTVTSAQKNPTAFYLCAGHRGRDYGYTFGSGTRLTVV.